The 9 T cell receptor beta chains below all came from one sample that was sequenced in a study of blood T cell repertoires in COVID-19 (TCRdb year 2020). The method behind the library was the immunoSEQ multiplex PCR assay. TCRdb took over this immuneACCESS table, retaining in-frame rearrangements with V and J assigned. Such tables are incomplete; in checked studies, under half of the missing clones stem from an unresolved V gene, and the remainder is unexplained. Recorded for this sample are approximately 92,000 clones; just over 85% of them occurred a single time. The top ten clonotypes cover about an eighth of the sample. The sequenced sample was peripheral blood. The receptors were sampled from a woman aged 55-69 years in a cohort sampled during active or convalescent COVID-19.

The chain uses TRBV28 and TRBJ2-3; TRBD1 is a possible D gene (6 bases). Trimming removed 6 bases from V and 2 bases from J, with 18 bases in between. Germline assignment: CDR1 MDHEN and CDR2 SYDVKM. The CDR3 runs to 16 residues. The CDR3 reads CASRFRPGQDTDTQYF. The DNA for the CDR3 is TGTGCCAGCAGATTTCGACCGGGACAAGACACAGATACGCAGTATTTT.

The chain uses TRBV6-4 and TRBJ1-5, with D perhaps matching TRBD1 (6 bases). CDR1 is MRHNA, CDR2 SNTAGT, per germline. The V and J ends lost 6 bases and 0 bases respectively, with 6 bases between them. The CDR3 has 13 amino acids. The CDR3 DNA reads TGTGCCAGCAGGACAGGTAGCAATCAGCCCCAGCATTTT. Its translation is CASRTGSNQPQHF.

This clone occurred a few times. The V call is TRBV12-5, the J call TRBJ1-1; the D is unclear. Germline V gene sequence: CDR1 LGHNT, CDR2 FRNRAP. The V end was cut by 3 bases, the J end by 7 bases, with 9 bases between. This CDR3 spans 12 amino acids. CDR3: CASGFTSYEAFF. CDR3 DNA sequence: TGTGCTAGTGGTTTCACCTCCTATGAAGCTTTCTTT.

This chain connects TRBV7-3 to TRBJ2-5; D perhaps matches TRBD1 (8 bases). Germline V gives CDR1 SGHTA, CDR2 FQGTGA. Trimming removed 5 bases at V and 4 bases at J, with 32 bases between. CDR3 length: 20 residues. The CDR3 sequence is CASSLRPLNRGGLVIETQYF. In DNA, the CDR3 is TGTGCCAGCAGCCTACGTCCCCTGAACAGGGGGGGACTCGTCATAGAGACCCAGTACTTC.

J is TRBJ1-4 and V is TRBV6-1; 8 bases fit TRBD1. This CDR3 region has 15 residues. Looked up from germline, CDR1 is MNHNS and CDR2 is SASEGT. V was pared by 3 bases and J by 8 bases, with 8 bases of the junction left unmatched. The CDR3 DNA reads as TGTGCCAGCAGTGAGGTGGTCAGGGGGCGAGAAAAACTGTTTTTT. It is translated as CASSEVVRGREKLFF.

CDR3 protein: CASSFGQGADEQYF. DNA of the CDR3: TGTGCCAGCAGTTTCGGACAGGGGGCCGACGAGCAGTACTTC. The rearrangement uses TRBV28 and TRBJ2-7, with 11 bases aligning to TRBD1. The junction had 3 bases not matched to a gene; V was cut back by 3 bases and J by 5 bases. The germline V gene has CDR1 MDHEN and CDR2 SYDVKM. The CDR3 is made up of 14 amino acids.

The rearrangement uses TRBV19 and TRBJ1-5; 9 positions agree with TRBD1. The CDR3 is 18 residues long. Germline V gene sequence: CDR1 LNHDA, CDR2 SQIVND (reference sequence). V trimming: 5 bases; J trimming: 2 bases; junction bases outside the gene matches: 13. CDR3 coding DNA: TGTGCCAGTAGTCCCGGGAAAAGGACAGGGGAGGGCAATCAGCCCCAGCATTTT. As protein: CASSPGKRTGEGNQPQHF.

The rearrangement links TRBV19 to TRBJ2-2; D is undetermined. Germline values: CDR1 LNHDA, CDR2 SQIVND (reference sequence). The CDR3 runs 14 residues. Trimming took off 3 bases at V and 4 bases at J, with 9 bases between the two ends. CDR3 bases: TGTGCCAGTAGTATTGGTCCCGGCACCGGGGAGCTGTTTTTT. It yields the protein CASSIGPGTGELFF.

J is TRBJ1-2 and V is TRBV3-1 (or the pseudogene TRBV3-2); tentative D call: TRBD1 (5 bases). The CDR3 covers 18 residues. V was pared by 4 bases and J by 0 bases, with 21 bases between. CDR1 and CDR2 from the germline V gene are LGHDT and YNNKEL (reference sequence). In nucleotides, the CDR3 is TGTGCCAGCAGCCCCTTTTTCCAGGTGGGGGGAGCTAACTATGGCTACACCTTC. This codes for CASSPFFQVGGANYGYTF.